This T cell receptor beta chain is drawn from a study of identical twins. Study findings and constraints: Researchers caution that invariant MAIT and iNKT cells could partly confound zero-insertion analyses. Conclusions were drawn cross-sectionally by statistical analysis, without following the same donors. Weaker excess twin sharing was observed in beta out-of-frame sequences. The abundant beta clonotypes from cord blood had fewer insertions, and memory repertoires had none of this.

TCRdb re-analysed the 5' RACE reads in MiXCR, keeping a single row per CDR3 protein. The table includes approximately 890,000 distinct CDR3 sequences, roughly 12% detected once. This clonotype turned up a few times. Its antigen is not known. The CDR3 has 15 amino acids. The germline gives CDR1 SGHVS, CDR2 FQNEAQ. After removal of 7 bases from V and 4 bases from J, the junction contained 12 bases not matched to a gene. This same sample was also taken into another study, of yellow fever vaccine responses in identical twins.

V usage is TRBV7-8 and J usage is TRBJ1-2, with 7 bases identical to TRBD1. The sequence was obtained from a woman aged 18-30 years in good health. The specimen was PBMCs. The CDR3 DNA follows: TGTGCCAGCACCCCCAAGTTGAGGGACAGCTATGGCTACACCTTC. The encoded protein is CASTPKLRDSYGYTF.